One and the same sample provided the 4 T cell receptor beta chains below, sequenced in a study of siplizumab effects on memory and regulatory T cells (dated by TCRdb to between 2018 and 2021). Library prep was done by the immunoSEQ multiplex PCR assay. In its TCRdb copy, this immuneACCESS table keeps in-frame sequences only and misses some clones. Where compared with another copy, unresolved V genes explain less than half of these, and the others have no known cause. The sample profile shows about 66,000 clones; 95% to 98% of them were found once. The ten largest clones capture 0.08% to 0.1% of the sample. Sample: naive CD8+ T cells sorted from blood. Taken with the paper, the label for cell subset or site translates to: unstimulated naive T cells. Every receptor here comes from a human donor in good health.

V usage is TRBV2 and J usage is TRBJ1-5, with D unresolved. This CDR3 region has 15 residues. Trimming took 6 bases from V and 0 from J, leaving 12 bases between them. Germline lookup yields CDR1 SNHLY and CDR2 FYNNEI. CDR3 sequence: CASSLGSLSNQPQHF. In nucleotides, the CDR3 is TGTGCCAGCAGCCTTGGGTCTCTTAGCAATCAGCCCCAGCATTTT.

The chain is built from TRBV19 and TRBJ2-7; D is perhaps TRBD2 (7 bases). Per the germline V gene, CDR1 is LNHDA and CDR2 is SQIVND (reference sequence). With 8 bases removed from V and 2 bases from J, the gap between germline ends came to 19 bases. CDR3 size: 15 residues. The CDR3 region has the DNA TGTGCCAGTTCCCAAGGGGGGGGCCGACCCTACGAGCAGTACTTC. This gives the protein CASSQGGGRPYEQYF.

This rearrangement joins TRBV10-3 to TRBJ2-5; 7 nucleotides line up with TRBD2. J gave up 5 bases and V 2 bases, and 5 bases lay outside the gene matches. Germline-derived CDR1 and CDR2 are ENHRY and SYGVKD. The CDR3 runs to 14 residues. The CDR3 here is CAISEAAGEETQYF. CDR3 in DNA: TGTGCCATCAGTGAGGCGGCGGGGGAGGAGACCCAGTACTTC.

This chain connects TRBV7-4 to TRBJ1-3; D is ambiguous. Germline loops: CDR1 SGHVT, CDR2 SQSDAQ. V lost 1 base and J lost 8, with 15 bases in between. The CDR3 totals 15 residues. The CDR3 bases are TGTGCCAGCAGCTTAGGTAAGAATTTAGGAGACACCATATATTTT. Translated: CASSLGKNLGDTIYF.